This passage covers 10 T cell receptor beta chains from one sample sequenced in a study of T cell repertoires in cytomegalovirus infection. TCRdb fed the reads into MiXCR, producing one record per CDR3 protein. The table has approximately 490,000 distinct CDR3 sequences, around 11% seen once. The sequencing sample was made of PBMCs. The receptors shown here come from a human donor in good health (CMV status not recorded). Some clones in this sample may be carry-over from other donors' samples.

This clonotype was seen ten or more times. The CDR3 loop is CASSQDRVNTGELFF. CDR3 nucleotides: TGTGCCAGCAGCCAGGACAGGGTAAACACCGGGGAGCTGTTTTTT. The rearrangement links TRBV6-2 or TRBV6-3 to TRBJ2-2, with 8 nucleotides matching TRBD1. CDR1 and CDR2 from the germline V gene are MNHEY and SVGEGT. Losses at the gene ends were 6 bases for V and 2 bases for J; bases not matched to a gene: 5. This CDR3 comprises 15 residues.

As concerns this clonotype: A junction end diverges from the germline sequence, so it may reflect a read error. The V call is TRBV11-2, the J call TRBJ1-6; TRBD1 matches at 9 bases. This CDR3 comprises 14 residues. CDR1 and CDR2 from the germline V gene are SGHAT and FQNNGV. CDR3 sequence: CTSSLGQGSSPLHF. CDR3 nucleotides: TGTACCAGCAGCTTAGGACAGGGGAGTTCACCCCTCCACTTT.

This clonotype was counted ten times or more. V gene TRBV18 combines with J gene TRBJ1-2; 9 nucleotides agree with TRBD1. Germline V lookup: CDR1 KGHSH, CDR2 LQKENI. CDR3 length equals 15 residues. V lost 2 bases and J lost 3; bases outside the gene matches: 4. The CDR3 DNA is TGTGCCAGCTCACCAAAACAGGGGGCGGACTATGGCTACACCTTC. It codes for CASSPKQGADYGYTF.

This clonotype was seen ten or more times. The chain uses TRBV5-6 and TRBJ2-3, with D tentatively TRBD1 or TRBD2 (5 bases each). The CDR3 is made up of 15 amino acids. Germline assignment: CDR1 SGHDT and CDR2 YYEEEE. Trimming stripped 3 bases from V and 1 base from J, with 12 bases between. This CDR3 reads CASSSRDRGTDTQYF. CDR3 in DNA: TGTGCCAGCAGCTCCCGGGACCGAGGCACAGATACGCAGTATTTT.

The CDR3 DNA reads as TGCGCCAGCAGCAACCCGGAGGGCAATGAGCAGTTCTTC. It yields the protein CASSNPEGNEQFF. V and J are TRBV5-1 and TRBJ2-1, with a weak D call TRBD2 (6 bases). V was cut by 4 bases and J by 6 bases, with 11 bases left in between. From germline, CDR1 is SGHRS and CDR2 YFSETQ. This CDR3 has 13 residues.

The V gene is TRBV6-5, the J gene TRBJ2-5, with 9 bases aligning to TRBD1. V was pared by 4 bases and J by 5 bases, with 8 bases of the junction left unmatched. From germline, CDR1 is MNHEY and CDR2 SVGAGI. The CDR3 consists of 15 residues. CDR3 sequence reads: CASSSGTGSAETQYF. The CDR3, as DNA: TGTGCCAGCAGTTCCGGGACAGGGTCTGCGGAGACCCAGTACTTC.

This clonotype was recorded a few times. The rearrangement links TRBV12-3 or TRBV12-4 to TRBJ1-1; D uncertain. V lost 6 bases, J lost 1 base, and 12 bases lay in between. There are 14 residues in the CDR3. CDR3 nucleotide sequence: TGTGCCAGCAGGTGGACTGCTTGGAACACTGAAGCTTTCTTT. Protein: CASRWTAWNTEAFF.

The chain carries TRBV5-1 and TRBJ2-1; no firm D call. Germline V gene lookup returns CDR1 SGHRS and CDR2 YFSETQ. The V end was cut by 0 bases, the J end by 8 bases, with 12 bases between. The CDR3 contains 14 residues. CDR3 coding DNA: TGCGCCAGCAGCTTGGGGGCGACCTTCGATGAGCAGTTCTTC. This sequence encodes CASSLGATFDEQFF.

This clonotype has more than one count but fewer than ten. The V call is TRBV2, the J call TRBJ1-1, with D possibly matching TRBD1 (5 bases). In germline, CDR1 is SNHLY, CDR2 FYNNEI. CDR3 size: 12 residues. Trimming removed 6 bases from V and 11 bases from J, with 16 bases in between. The CDR3 sequence is CASSVAPGPAFF. The CDR3, as DNA: TGTGCCAGCAGCGTAGCGCCGGGGCCGGCTTTCTTT.

This clonotype was seen many times. This chain connects TRBV3-1 to TRBJ2-3; 7 bases align to TRBD2. The CDR3 runs to 14 residues. Germline V CDR1 and CDR2: LGHDT, YNNKEL (reference sequence). The V segment lost 2 bases and the J segment 6 bases; nucleotides outside the gene matches: 5. In DNA form, the CDR3 reads TGTGCCAGCAGCCAACAAACTAGCGCCGATACGCAGTATTTT. Its protein product is CASSQQTSADTQYF.